These 3 T cell receptor beta chains originate from one sample sequenced in a study of PD-1 blockade in classical Hodgkin lymphoma. Each and every patient relapsed after autologous stem cell transplantation, and patients got differing brentuximab vedotin exposure. Here immunoSEQ multiplex PCR was the method, and the copy in TCRdb shows in-frame clones only, minus some. The data contain tens of thousands of clones, roughly nine tenths of them singletons. The material sequenced was peripheral blood mononuclear cells (PBMCs), taken at baseline. These TCRs come from a human donor with classical Hodgkin lymphoma.

J is TRBJ1-1 and V is TRBV27; 7 bases agree with TRBD1. Per germline, CDR1 MNHEY and CDR2 SMNVEV (reference sequence). Trimming removed 4 bases from V and 4 bases from J; junction bases left unmatched: 3. The CDR3 length is 13 residues. CDR3 nucleotides: TGTGCCAGCAGTTCGGACAGGTCCACTGAAGCTTTCTTT. Encoded protein: CASSSDRSTEAFF.

This chain uses TRBV6-1 with TRBJ1-5; 8 bases fit TRBD1. V gave up 6 bases and J gave up 2 bases; unmatched junction bases: 6. This CDR3 has 15 residues. Germline lookup yields CDR1 MNHNS and CDR2 SASEGT. In DNA, the CDR3 is TGTGCCAGCAGCGGAGGACAGGGTCGCAATCAGCCCCAGCATTTT. Protein: CASSGGQGRNQPQHF.

V usage is TRBV18 and J usage is TRBJ1-2; 11 positions agree with TRBD1. V gave up 0 bases and J gave up 4 bases; unmatched junction bases: 1. The CDR3 is 15 amino acids. Germline-derived CDR1 and CDR2 are KGHSH and LQKENI. The CDR3 protein is CASSPPGTGGYGYTF. CDR3 DNA sequence: TGTGCCAGCTCACCACCGGGGACAGGGGGCTATGGCTACACCTTC.